The 13 T cell receptor beta chains in this list originate from one sample, sequenced in a study of T cells in Graves' hyperthyroidism and ophthalmopathy. RNA transcripts provided the source from which TCR beta CDR3 regions were amplified. Using the HTBI primer set, a first-round RT-PCR was run on the TCR CDR3. Each CDR3 protein gets one entry after TCRdb re-called the multiplex PCR reads with MiXCR. Among under 400,000 distinct CDR3 sequences listed, over 12% were seen once. Sequencing was done on a sample of blood. These TCRs come from a woman in her sixties or seventies with Graves' ophthalmopathy.

This clonotype was observed a handful of times. The chain joins TRBV20-1 to TRBJ2-3; 11 nucleotides match TRBD2. V dropped 1 base and J dropped 1; count of bases not matched to a gene: 4. The CDR3 contains 16 residues. Looked up from germline, CDR1 is DFQATT and CDR2 is SNEGSKA (reference sequence). CDR3 protein: CSARARGLAGTDTQYF. In DNA, the CDR3 is TGCAGTGCTAGAGCCAGGGGACTAGCGGGCACAGATACGCAGTATTTT.

In its sample, this clonotype was seen many times. The chain employs TRBV3-1 and TRBJ2-1, with D perhaps matching TRBD1 (6 bases). Germline values: CDR1 LGHDT, CDR2 YNNKEL (reference sequence). The CDR3 is made up of 12 amino acids. V lost 4 bases and J lost 10, with 11 bases in between. In nucleotides, the CDR3 is TGTGCCAGCAGCCCTACAGGGAACGAGCAGTTCTTC. Its translation: CASSPTGNEQFF.

There are many counts of this clonotype. The chain combines TRBV2 with TRBJ2-5; TRBD2 aligns across 9 bases. CDR3 size: 16 residues. Trimming took 6 bases from V and 6 from J; bases not matched to a gene: 14. Germline V CDR1 and CDR2: SNHLY, FYNNEI. This CDR3 reads CASREWAGGPSQTQYF. The CDR3 coding sequence is TGTGCCAGCAGGGAATGGGCGGGAGGGCCCTCGCAGACCCAGTACTTC.

Only a few counts were recorded for this clonotype. V and J are TRBV5-4 and TRBJ2-1; 11 nucleotides align to TRBD2. After removal of 2 bases from V and 9 bases from J, the junction contained 10 bases not matched to a gene. CDR1 is SGHNT and CDR2 is YYREEE in the germline V gene (reference sequence). The CDR3 is 16 amino acids. The CDR3 DNA is TGTGCCAGCAGCTTAGGATTAGCGGGAGGGCAGGGTGAGCAGTTCTTC. This encodes CASSLGLAGGQGEQFF.

This chain connects TRBV7-3 to TRBJ2-1; TRBD1 aligns across 9 bases. This CDR3 region has 13 residues. The trim removed 5 bases at V and 9 bases at J, leaving 5 bases unmatched. Germline V gene data show CDR1 as SGHTA and CDR2 as FQGTGA. This CDR3 is CASSRGTGLEQFF. The DNA for the CDR3 is TGTGCCAGCAGCCGAGGGACAGGGCTTGAGCAGTTCTTC.

This clonotype was counted at least ten times. This rearrangement joins TRBV7-6 to TRBJ2-2; TRBD2 matches 11 bases. The CDR3 has 17 residues. The trim removed 5 bases at V and 2 bases at J, leaving 7 bases unmatched. The germline V gene has CDR1 SGHVS and CDR2 FNYEAQ. The CDR3, as DNA: TGTGCCAGCAGCCCCGGGGGGACTAGCGGAAACACCGGGGAGCTGTTTTTT. Residues: CASSPGGTSGNTGELFF.

This rearrangement joins TRBV19 to TRBJ2-1; 12 nucleotides align to TRBD2. The J segment lost 9 bases and the V segment lost 6 bases, leaving 12 bases of the junction unmatched. The CDR3 spans 16 residues. The germline gives CDR1 LNHDA, CDR2 SQIVND (reference sequence). The CDR3 sequence: CASSLGWTSGNGEQFF. The CDR3 DNA follows: TGTGCCAGTAGCCTAGGGTGGACTAGCGGGAACGGTGAGCAGTTCTTC.

The chain uses TRBV3-1 and TRBJ1-4; maybe TRBD1 (5 bases). This CDR3 contains 14 residues. Trimming left V 3 bases short and J 9 bases short, with 14 bases between. CDR1 LGHDT and CDR2 YNNKEL come from the germline V gene (reference sequence). CDR3 in amino acids: CASSHNSGKQKLFF. The CDR3 DNA follows: TGTGCCAGCAGCCATAATTCAGGGAAGCAAAAACTGTTTTTT.

In regard to this clonotype: This may be a read error, as it is one base from a much larger clone. The gene calls are TRBV27 and TRBJ2-7; D perhaps matches TRBD2 (5 bases). Between the trimmed V and J ends, which lost 4 bases and 7 bases, there was a span of 20 bases. In germline, CDR1 is MNHEY, CDR2 SMNVEV (reference sequence). The CDR3 is 15 amino acids. The CDR3 loop is CASSSPGGAVGEQYF. CDR3 in DNA: TGTGCCAGCAGTTCCCCTGGAGGTGCTGTTGGGGAGCAGTACTTC.

This clonotype was seen repeatedly, ten times or more. The rearrangement joins TRBV3-1 to TRBJ1-1; maybe TRBD1 (5 bases). The germline V gene has CDR1 LGHDT and CDR2 YNNKEL (reference sequence). The CDR3 has 15 amino acids. V was trimmed by 1 base and J by 1 base, leaving 10 bases between them. The DNA of the CDR3 is TGTGCCAGCAGCCAAGCAGAGGGGAGGAACACTGAAGCTTTCTTT. It specifies CASSQAEGRNTEAFF.

This clonotype was detected ten times or more. The J gene is TRBJ2-3, the V gene TRBV5-1; 8 bases are a match to TRBD1. Germline CDR1 is SGHRS and CDR2 is YFSETQ. The CDR3 runs to 16 residues. V dropped 0 bases and J dropped 4; count of bases not matched to a gene: 7. CDR3: CASSLAGQGGADTQYF. CDR3 DNA: TGCGCCAGCAGCTTGGCCGGACAGGGTGGGGCAGATACGCAGTATTTT.

The V call is TRBV4-1, the J call TRBJ2-1; D gene ambiguous. This CDR3 contains 12 residues. From germline, CDR1 is MGHRA and CDR2 YSYEKL. Trimming took 0 bases from V and 10 from J, leaving 7 bases between them. CDR3 sequence (DNA): TGCGCCAGCAGCCAAGATGGTCCGGAGCAGTTCTTC. Encoded protein: CASSQDGPEQFF.

The rearrangement uses TRBV3-1 and TRBJ2-6; D possibly uses TRBD1 or TRBD2 (5 bases each). V gave up 0 bases and J gave up 0 bases, with 6 bases separating them. The CDR3 has 16 residues. Germline loops: CDR1 LGHDT, CDR2 YNNKEL (reference sequence). The DNA for the CDR3 is TGTGCCAGCAGCCAAGATGGGGGCTCTGGGGCCAACGTCCTGACTTTC. This gives the protein CASSQDGGSGANVLTF.